Below are 24 T cell receptor beta chains sequenced from a single sample in a study of T-cell reconstitution after alpha-beta-depleted transplantation in children. Molecular barcoding with unique molecular identifiers was used for the TCRbeta library. TCRdb itself ran the PCR reads through MiXCR, one entry per CDR3 protein. Altogether approximately 91,000 distinct CDR3 sequences are present, 7% to 9% being singletons, with the ten largest covering 6.9%. The sequencing here drew on PBMCs from the stem cell graft donor, taken from the stem cell graft. Receptors were obtained from a human donor who donated a stem cell graft to a child with congenital amegakaryocytic thrombocytopenia.

This clonotype was recorded at least ten times. This chain joins TRBV5-1 and TRBJ2-1, with 10 bases identical to TRBD2. This CDR3 has 18 residues. Germline assignment: CDR1 SGHRS and CDR2 YFSETQ. With 2 bases clipped from V and 1 base from J, the junction kept 9 bases outside the gene matches. CDR3 amino acids: CASSFPSSGSGSYNEQFF. The CDR3 DNA follows: TGCGCCAGCAGCTTTCCTTCTAGCGGGAGTGGTTCCTACAATGAGCAGTTCTTC.

The sample holds many counts of this clonotype. The chain uses TRBV27 and TRBJ1-4; D unclear. The germline V gene has CDR1 MNHEY and CDR2 SMNVEV (reference sequence). Trimming took off 2 bases at V and 5 bases at J, with 9 bases between the two ends. The CDR3 contains 14 residues. DNA of the CDR3: TGTGCCAGCAGTTTAAGCTTGGAGAATGAAAAACTGTTTTTT. Amino acid sequence: CASSLSLENEKLFF.

The sample holds many counts of this clonotype. This rearrangement joins TRBV7-8 to TRBJ2-5; tentative D call: TRBD2 (5 bases). From germline, CDR1 is SGHVS and CDR2 FQNEAQ. With 0 bases removed from V and 4 bases from J, the gap between germline ends came to 9 bases. The CDR3 runs to 14 residues. The CDR3 protein is CASSLATSRETQYF. CDR3 coding DNA: TGTGCCAGCAGCTTAGCCACTAGTCGAGAGACCCAGTACTTC.

This clonotype was counted many times. This sequence joins TRBV7-9 and TRBJ1-4; D gene ambiguous. CDR1 is SEHNR and CDR2 is FQNEAQ in the germline V gene (reference sequence). The V end was cut by 2 bases, the J end by 7 bases, with 5 bases between. The CDR3 sequence is 12 residues long. CDR3 sequence: CASSLIGEKLFF. The DNA for the CDR3 is TGTGCCAGCAGCTTAATCGGTGAAAAACTGTTTTTT. The full variable domain, completed using reference TRBV7-9 and TRBJ1-4, is DTGVSQNPRHKITKRGQNVTFRCDPISEHNRLYWYRQTLGQGPEFLTYFQNEAQLEKSRLLSDRFSAERPKGSFSTLEIQRTEQGDSAMYLCASSLIGEKLFFGSGTQLSVL.

Ten or more counts support this clonotype. The chain has TRBV7-9 and TRBJ2-3; D remains unclear. The V gene lost 5 bases and the J gene lost 6 bases, with 6 bases spanning the gap. CDR1 SEHNR and CDR2 FQNEAQ come from the germline V gene (reference sequence). The CDR3 consists of 11 residues. CDR3 sequence (DNA): TGTGCCAGCAGCGTAGAGGATACGCAGTATTTT. It encodes CASSVEDTQYF.

This clonotype was counted many times. The genes are TRBV6-1 and TRBJ1-2, with D tentatively TRBD1 (5 bases). This CDR3 spans 17 amino acids. Germline V gene sequence: CDR1 MNHNS, CDR2 SASEGT. The ends were cut back, 4 bases at V and 4 bases at J, with 22 bases in the middle. CDR3 sequence (DNA): TGTGCCAGCAGTGCTACTCAGGGTGGCAGCCTGGCCTATGGCTACACCTTC. Encoded protein: CASSATQGGSLAYGYTF.

This clonotype was recorded many times. The rearrangement links TRBV7-3 to TRBJ2-2, with TRBD1 as a possible D gene (6 bases). The CDR3 length is 19 residues. CDR1 and CDR2 (germline): SGHTA, FQGTGA. Trimming pared 5 bases from V and 4 bases from J, leaving 26 bases between. The CDR3 loop reads CASSPLPVSTTRGTGELFF. The CDR3 DNA reads as TGTGCCAGCAGCCCCCTCCCTGTTTCGACAACCAGGGGCACCGGGGAGCTGTTTTTT.

This clonotype was recorded many times. J is TRBJ1-2 and V is TRBV6-5; 9 bases are a match to TRBD1. The V gene's germline CDR1 is MNHEY and CDR2 SVGAGI. The CDR3 length is 15 residues. J lost 4 bases, V lost 6 bases, and 9 bases had no gene match. Here the CDR3 DNA reads TGTGCCAGCAGGATCGGGACAGGGAGTTTCTATGGCTACACCTTC. Residues: CASRIGTGSFYGYTF.

This clonotype was recorded many times. The chain uses TRBV5-1 and TRBJ2-2; D perhaps matches TRBD2 (6 bases). Trimming took 3 bases from V and 2 from J, leaving 8 bases between them. This CDR3 spans 14 amino acids. Germline CDR1 and CDR2: SGHRS and YFSETQ. CDR3 region: CASSWGTNTGELFF. The CDR3 coding sequence is TGCGCCAGCAGCTGGGGGACTAACACCGGGGAGCTGTTTTTT.

This clonotype came up many times. The chain is built from TRBV18 and TRBJ2-7; possible D gene TRBD2, 6 bases. Per germline, CDR1 KGHSH and CDR2 LQKENI. The CDR3 length is 14 residues. Trimming removed 5 bases from V and 3 bases from J, with 14 bases in between. DNA of the CDR3: TGTGCCAGCTCAAACCGGGAGAACAACTACGAGCAGTACTTC. Translated, it gives CASSNRENNYEQYF. Looking up the rest from reference TRBV18 and TRBJ2-7 gives the full variable domain: NAGVMQNPRHLVRRRGQEARLRCSPMKGHSHVYWYRQLPEEGLKFMVYLQKENIIDESGMPKERFSAEFPKEGPSILRIQQVVRGDSAAYFCASSNRENNYEQYFGPGTRLTVT.

This clonotype appeared many times. J is TRBJ2-1 and V is TRBV29-1; possibly TRBD2 for D (5 bases). V gave up 7 bases and J gave up 0 bases, with 10 bases separating them. Germline V lookup: CDR1 SQVTM, CDR2 ANQGSEA. The CDR3 runs 13 residues. CDR3 loop: CSALAFSYNEQFF. CDR3 sequence (DNA): TGCAGCGCTCTAGCCTTCTCCTACAATGAGCAGTTCTTC.

This clonotype was picked up a small number of times. In nucleotides, the CDR3 is TGTGCCAGCAGCCCCATAGGCGGGAGCGCCTACGAGCAGTACTTC. This encodes CASSPIGGSAYEQYF. This rearrangement joins TRBV7-8 to TRBJ2-7, with 7 nucleotides matching TRBD2. Losses at the gene ends were 5 bases for V and 2 bases for J; bases not matched to a gene: 9. The CDR3 is 15 residues long. Per the germline V gene, CDR1 is SGHVS and CDR2 is FQNEAQ.

In its sample, this clonotype was seen many times. The J gene is TRBJ1-1, the V gene TRBV19; no clear D gene. CDR1 is LNHDA and CDR2 is SQIVND in the germline V gene (reference sequence). The ends were cut back, 1 base at V and 1 base at J, with 4 bases in the middle. The length of the CDR3 is 13 residues. The CDR3: CASSIVPNTEAFF. The CDR3 DNA follows: TGTGCCAGTAGTATAGTCCCGAACACTGAAGCTTTCTTT.

The table lists this clonotype with many counts. The genes are TRBV5-1 and TRBJ2-5, with D perhaps being TRBD1 or TRBD2 (5 bases each). Germline CDR1 is SGHRS and CDR2 is YFSETQ. CDR3 length: 15 amino acids. Trimming removed 4 bases at V and 0 bases at J, with 13 bases between. Written as DNA, the CDR3 is TGCGCCAGCAGCCCTTACGGGGCAAACCAAGAGACCCAGTACTTC. Its translation is CASSPYGANQETQYF.

This chain joins TRBV12-3 or TRBV12-4 and TRBJ2-7; D may match TRBD1 or TRBD2 (5 bases each). Trimming pared 5 bases from V and 1 base from J, leaving 15 bases between. CDR3 length equals 15 residues. In DNA, the CDR3 is TGTGCCAGCAGTGCGAGCAGGGACCCTTCCTACGAGCAGTACTTC. As protein: CASSASRDPSYEQYF.

This clonotype was observed many times. The V and J genes are TRBV20-1 and TRBJ2-7; D possibly matches TRBD1 or TRBD2 (6 bases each). The CDR3 spans 15 residues. V shed 2 bases and J shed 1 base, with 15 bases lying between them. Germline lookup yields CDR1 DFQATT and CDR2 SNEGSKA (reference sequence). The CDR3 is CSARQTGSGSYEQYF. The CDR3 nucleotides are TGCAGTGCTAGACAAACAGGGAGCGGGTCCTACGAGCAGTACTTC.

This clonotype occurred many times. The CDR3 loop reads CATSRDLTETYEQYF. Here the CDR3 DNA reads TGTGCCACCAGCAGAGATTTGACAGAGACCTACGAGCAGTACTTC. V and J are TRBV15 and TRBJ2-7; D perhaps matches TRBD1 (5 bases). V was cut by 0 bases and J by 2 bases, with 11 bases left in between. This CDR3 has 15 amino acids. Germline V gives CDR1 LNHNV, CDR2 YYDKDF (reference sequence).

This clonotype was recorded many times. This rearrangement joins TRBV10-3 to TRBJ2-5; D might be TRBD1 or TRBD2, each matching 5 bases. The V gene lost 8 bases and the J gene lost 1 base, with 14 bases spanning the gap. This CDR3 contains 14 residues. From germline, CDR1 is ENHRY and CDR2 SYGVKD. CDR3 residues: CAIGAGLLQETQYF. The CDR3 DNA reads as TGTGCCATCGGGGCGGGTCTGCTCCAAGAGACCCAGTACTTC.

The table lists this clonotype with many counts. J is TRBJ2-5 and V is TRBV12-3 or TRBV12-4, with no clear D. The CDR3 totals 13 residues. Between the trimmed V and J ends, which lost 1 base and 5 bases, there was a span of 8 bases. CDR3 loop: CASSLVEFETQYF. The CDR3, as DNA: TGTGCCAGCAGTTTAGTGGAGTTCGAGACCCAGTACTTC.

The sample holds many counts of this clonotype. The chain has TRBV5-6 and TRBJ1-1; D is perhaps TRBD1 (6 bases). Germline V gene lookup returns CDR1 SGHDT and CDR2 YYEEEE. The CDR3 extends over 16 amino acids. V lost 7 bases and J lost 4, with 23 bases in between. The CDR3 spells CASRGPRPGDVTEAFF. The DNA of the CDR3 is TGTGCCAGCCGGGGGCCTCGGCCAGGGGACGTCACTGAAGCTTTCTTT.

There are many counts of this clonotype. The rearrangement links TRBV20-1 to TRBJ2-7; perhaps TRBD1 as D (6 bases). CDR3 length equals 16 residues. V was trimmed by 5 bases and J by 2 bases, leaving 22 bases between them. Germline-derived CDR1 and CDR2 are DFQATT and SNEGSKA (reference sequence). Here the CDR3 reads CSAGSQDSLLTYEQYF. The CDR3 DNA reads TGCAGTGCTGGATCCCAGGACAGCTTACTTACCTACGAGCAGTACTTC.

This clonotype came up many times. Its ends do not fully match the called genes, so a read error is possible. The chain is built from TRBV15 and TRBJ1-4, with a possible D match to TRBD1 (5 bases). The CDR3 contains 15 residues. CDR1 is LNHNV and CDR2 is YYDKDF in the germline V gene (reference sequence). The CDR3 reads CATSRDVGAGEKLCF. The CDR3 DNA is TGTGCCACCAGCAGAGATGTAGGGGCGGGTGAAAAACTGTGTTTT.

This clonotype was seen at least ten times. The chain combines TRBV12-3 or TRBV12-4 with TRBJ1-1; D not resolved. Deletions cut 4 bases from V and 5 bases from J, with 5 bases between. The CDR3 is made up of 11 amino acids. DNA for the CDR3: TGTGCCAGCAGTTCACGAACTGAAGCTTTCTTT. It translates to CASSSRTEAFF.

This clonotype occurred many times. This chain uses TRBV5-1 with TRBJ2-7, with unresolved D. This CDR3 is built from 18 residues. Germline V CDR1 and CDR2: SGHRS, YFSETQ. V shed 0 bases and J shed 2 bases, with 21 bases lying between them. In DNA, the CDR3 is TGCGCCAGCAGCTTGGTAGGTGCCGGAGAAGCCGAGGCCTACGAGCAGTACTTC. It is translated as CASSLVGAGEAEAYEQYF.